The TCR beta chain described here comes from a study of CD8+ T cells in alopecia areata (dated by TCRdb to the late 2010s). General notes on the study: Treated patients were enrolled in an open-label pilot trial of oral tofacitinib at 5 to 10 mg twice daily for moderate-to-severe alopecia areata. Tofacitinib was administered for 6 to 18 months, and 6 months of follow-up off drug were then conducted to assess delayed response and recurrence. In treated patients, disease severity was measured using the SALT score, which gives the percentage of scalp surface area affected. In both human patients and the C3H/HeJ mouse model, the study applied high-throughput TCRbeta sequencing to look at T cell clonal expansion in alopecia areata. In humans, TCRbeta sequencing was performed on scalp tissue and on sorted CD4+ and CD8+ peripheral blood T cells from healthy controls and from patients with patchy or totalis/universalis alopecia areata. Biopsies were taken from tofacitinib-treated patients at baseline and again at 4 and 24 weeks into treatment, and several of those patients also had a later scalp biopsy. Scalp clonality was compared across normal scalp (n=4), patchy alopecia areata scalp (n=8), and alopecia totalis/universalis scalp (n=8). The RNA source kit depended on sample type: the PAXgene miRNA kit for fixed scalp, the miRNeasy kit for PBMCs, and the RNeasy kit for mouse skin. immunoSEQ multiplex PCR using 35 Vbeta forward primers and 13 Jbeta reverse primers was used to amplify TCRbeta CDR3 regions.

Trimming accounts for 1 base at V and 2 bases at J, while the number of junction bases matched to no gene is 4. From the cysteine up to the phenylalanine, the CDR3 has a length of 15 residues. Only the CDR3 part of the read is kept: 45 bases, read in frame from the first base. Via the germline V gene, CDR1 is MNHNS and CDR2 SASEGT. What the authors observed across the whole study: Because the treated cohort was small and had just a single nonresponder, larger studies are needed to establish links between baseline CD8+ expansion and response. Compared with mice, TCR sequences shared between patients were less clear, possibly partly because of HLA diversity across the patient population. Compared with normal scalp, lesional scalp had higher clonality and more expanded CD8+ clones, particularly in alopecia totalis/universalis, a pattern that suggests antigenic drive. Unlike mouse skin, which is dominated by gammadelta T cells, normal human skin has resident alphabeta T cells that are also sequenced, and this complicates analysis of the scalp TCR repertoire. Tofacitinib significantly lowered scalp clonality and the number of expanded CD8+ clones among the top 100 scalp clones. Many expanded lesional clones persisted in scalp and blood during tofacitinib treatment, which may partly explain relapse after stopping treatment.

The time point label on this specimen signifies: about 4 weeks on oral tofacitinib. The sample's treatment or condition label, decoded: oral pan-JAK inhibitor, 5-10 mg twice daily. Lesional scalp punch biopsies and peripheral blood were obtained from alopecia areata patients. PBMCs were isolated by density centrifugation and stained for CD3, CD4 and CD8, and CD4+ and CD8+ T cells were sorted on a FACSAria. Details on this clone: The clone's antigen remains unknown. No much larger clone exists at a distance of one base, and base qualities are not known.

The library came from the immunoSEQ multiplex PCR assay. To provide template for TCR sequencing, every sample had RNA extracted and reverse transcribed into cDNA. SuperScript III was used for first-strand cDNA synthesis, primed with a 2:1 mix of oligo-dT and random hexamers. A synthetic immune receptor repertoire was used to measure amplification bias, and any remaining bias was corrected computationally. Per the original workflow: Raw reads were preprocessed for error removal, and CDR3 was defined according to IMGT conventions as running from the conserved cysteine to phenylalanine. Clonality was computed by normalizing Shannon entropy by log2 of the number of productive unique TCRs and subtracting the result from 1. Whether each scalp clone was CD4 or CD8 was inferred by checking scalp TCRbeta sequences against the CD4 and CD8 repertoires from sorted blood. TCRdb limited this immuneACCESS table to in-frame rearrangements with V and J called. A share of clones is missing; checked studies link under half to unresolved V genes, and the rest is unexplained. The DNA gave D and trimming, while V, J and clone size come from that table. Counted in this sample were 90,000 to 150,000 clones; 53% of them appeared once. The ten largest make up roughly 0.5% of the sample.

The TCR comes from a human donor with alopecia areata. The rearranged segments are TRBV6-1 and TRBJ2-7, and TRBD1 matches 8 of the central bases. The specimen was CD4+ T cells sorted from blood, collected at week 4, from a patient treated with tofacitinib. The DNA sequence reads TGTGCCAGCAGTGAAGGACCAGGGGGCCCCTACGAGCAGTACTTC. This codes for CASSEGPGGPYEQYF.